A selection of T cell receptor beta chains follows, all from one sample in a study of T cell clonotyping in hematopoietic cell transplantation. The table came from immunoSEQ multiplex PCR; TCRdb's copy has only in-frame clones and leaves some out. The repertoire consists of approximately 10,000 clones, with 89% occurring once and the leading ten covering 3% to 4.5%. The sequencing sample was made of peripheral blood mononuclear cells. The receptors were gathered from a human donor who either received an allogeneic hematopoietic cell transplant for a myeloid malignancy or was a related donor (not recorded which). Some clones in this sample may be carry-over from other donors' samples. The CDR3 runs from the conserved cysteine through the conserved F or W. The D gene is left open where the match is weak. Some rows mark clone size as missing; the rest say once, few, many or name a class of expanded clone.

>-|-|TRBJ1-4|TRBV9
CASSAEGTLVGKLFF
TGTGCCAGCAGCGCCGAGGGGACTCTGGTTGGAAAACTGTTTTTT
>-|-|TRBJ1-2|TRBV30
CAWSAQGYGYTF
TGTGCCTGGAGTGCACAGGGCTATGGCTACACCTTC
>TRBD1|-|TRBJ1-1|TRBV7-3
CASSFSQGSLEAFF
TGTGCCAGCAGCTTTTCACAGGGGTCCCTTGAAGCTTTCTTT
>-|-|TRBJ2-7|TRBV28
CASSPHGSYEQYF
TGTGCCAGCAGTCCCCACGGTTCCTACGAGCAGTACTTC
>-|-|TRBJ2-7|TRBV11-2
CASSARLGSYEQYF
TGTGCCAGCAGCGCCAGGTTGGGCTCCTACGAGCAGTACTTC
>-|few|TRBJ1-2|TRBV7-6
CASSPGTNYGYTF
TGTGCCAGCAGCCCCGGGACAAACTATGGCTACACCTTC
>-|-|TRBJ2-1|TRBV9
CASSVAAKNEQFF
TGTGCCAGCAGCGTAGCGGCAAAGAATGAGCAGTTCTTC
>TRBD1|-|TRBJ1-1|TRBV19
CASSITGGVPEAFF
TGTGCCAGTAGTATTACAGGGGGAGTCCCTGAAGCTTTCTTT
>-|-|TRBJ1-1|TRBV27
CASRDSLNTEAFF
TGTGCCAGCAGGGACAGCTTGAACACTGAAGCTTTCTTT
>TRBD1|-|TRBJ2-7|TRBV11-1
CASSADRGEQYF
TGTGCCAGCAGCGCCGACAGGGGTGAGCAGTACTTC
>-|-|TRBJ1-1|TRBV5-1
CASSAYQVGDTEAFF
TGCGCCAGCAGCGCCTATCAAGTGGGGGACACTGAAGCTTTCTTT
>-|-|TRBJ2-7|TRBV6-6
CASSYSISPRRDEQYF
TGTGCCAGCAGTTACTCTATAAGCCCTAGGCGGGACGAGCAGTACTTC
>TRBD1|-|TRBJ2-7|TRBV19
CASSPSLGTGVYEQYF
TGTGCCAGTAGTCCCTCTTTGGGGACAGGGGTATACGAGCAGTACTTC
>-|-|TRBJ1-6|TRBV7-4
CASSLRRGENNSPLHF
TGTGCCAGCAGCTTACGAAGGGGCGAAAATAATTCACCCCTCCACTTT
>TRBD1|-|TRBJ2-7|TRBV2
CASSGGQGKSEQYF
TGTGCCAGCAGTGGGGGACAGGGGAAGTCCGAGCAGTACTTC
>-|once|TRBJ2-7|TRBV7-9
CASSPQGGTGYEQYF
TGTGCCAGCAGCCCCCAGGGGGGGACAGGCTACGAGCAGTACTTC
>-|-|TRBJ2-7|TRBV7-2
CASSQPGGGQGLYEQYF
TGTGCCAGCAGCCAACCGGGGGGGGGACAGGGACTCTACGAGCAGTACTTC
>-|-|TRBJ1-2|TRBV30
CAWSEGVPGYTF
TGTGCCTGGAGCGAGGGGGTTCCAGGCTACACCTTC
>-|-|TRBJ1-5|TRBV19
CASSIAVSNQPQHF
TGTGCCAGTAGTATAGCTGTATCCAATCAGCCCCAGCATTTT
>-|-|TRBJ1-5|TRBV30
CAWSVQGNQPQHF
TGTGCCTGGAGTGTACAGGGCAATCAGCCCCAGCATTTT
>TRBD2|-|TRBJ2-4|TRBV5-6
CASSWRLAGLAKNIQYF
TGTGCCAGCAGCTGGCGACTAGCGGGACTAGCCAAAAACATTCAGTACTTC
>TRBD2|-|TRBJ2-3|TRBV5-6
CASYMFGGSTDTQYF
TGTGCCAGTTATATGTTCGGGGGGAGCACAGATACGCAGTATTTT
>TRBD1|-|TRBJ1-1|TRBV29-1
CSVEIGGMGNTEAFF
TGCAGCGTTGAGATAGGGGGCATGGGGAACACTGAAGCTTTCTTT
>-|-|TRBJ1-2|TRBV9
CASSALGGTNYGYTF
TGTGCCAGCAGCGCGCTAGGGGGTACTAACTATGGCTACACCTTC
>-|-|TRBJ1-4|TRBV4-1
CASSPLKRDIGEKLFF
TGCGCCAGCAGTCCGCTTAAGCGGGACATCGGGGAAAAACTGTTTTTT
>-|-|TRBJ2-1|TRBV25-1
CASRGTQPRNEQFF
TGTGCCAGCAGAGGGACCCAGCCGCGCAATGAGCAGTTCTTC
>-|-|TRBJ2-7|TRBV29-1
CSVEEPFETYEQYF
TGCAGCGTTGAAGAACCCTTCGAGACCTACGAGCAGTACTTC
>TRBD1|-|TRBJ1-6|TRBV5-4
CASSLAEGANSPLHF
TGTGCCAGCAGCTTGGCCGAGGGGGCGAATTCACCCCTCCACTTT